This T cell receptor (beta chain) was obtained from a study of cytomegalovirus exposure and HLA in healthy donors. On the study more broadly: A subsequent analysis reported that the 120 or so validation repertoires were produced on the same platform that had also been used for the 600 to 800 first-cohort repertoires.

This clone was observed a single time. Its matching antigen is unknown. Using immunoSEQ multiplex PCR, the repertoire was profiled, and TCRdb retains in-frame clones only, with some absent. This table holds tens of thousands of clones, nearly 96% found once. General study points: In the 120 validation repertoires, under 95% of cluster scores exceeded 0, per a later analysis. Under in vitro conditions, a few CMV-associated chains were confirmed as specific for CMV antigens.

V lost 2 bases to trimming and J lost 5 bases; unmatched junction nucleotides: 5. This CDR3 region has 15 residues. From germline, CDR1 is MDHEN and CDR2 SYDVKM. The chain recombines TRBV28 with TRBJ2-5; 10 positions match TRBD2. Source material: PBMCs. This clonotype was sampled from a woman between 18 and 29 years old in good health and CMV-seropositive. The CDR3 reads CASSLQAGGWETQYF. CDR3 bases: TGTGCCAGCAGTTTACAAGCGGGAGGGTGGGAGACCCAGTACTTC. The full variable domain, with the rest looked up from reference TRBV28 and TRBJ2-5, is DVKVTQSSRYLVKRTGEKVFLECVQDMDHENMFWYRQDPGLGLRLIYFSYDVKMKEKGDIPEGYSVSREKKERFSLILESASTNQTSMYLCASSLQAGGWETQYFGPGTRLLVL.